The sequence of this TCR beta chain was determined in a study of OX40 agonist ivuxolimab in advanced cancers. The wider study: Every 2 weeks, ivuxolimab was infused into the patients intravenously at between 0.01 and 10 mg/kg. Of the patients, three showed partial responses, one with hepatocellular carcinoma and two with cutaneous melanoma. Under the entry rules, prior anti-PD-1, anti-PD-L1 or anti-CTLA-4 therapy was allowed, and approximately 40% had some.

Germline V lookup: CDR1 MNHEY, CDR2 SMNVEV (reference sequence). The CDR3 sequence is 14 residues long. Unmatched junction bases numbered 5, after V lost 5 bases and J lost 2 bases. The assay was immunoSEQ multiplex PCR, and TCRdb's table has in-frame clones only and misses some. The sample lists 70,000 to 85,000 clones, approximately 90% seen once, with approximately 1.3% in the top ten. The J gene is TRBJ1-2, the V gene TRBV27, with 7 nucleotides matching TRBD1. The TCR sequence derives from an adult with an advanced solid tumor such as melanoma, head and neck, liver or kidney cancer. The source material was CD4+ or CD8+ T cells sorted from blood, sampled in a trial of the OX40 agonist ivuxolimab. This CDR3 reads CASSARQGNYGYTF. The CDR3 nucleotides read TGTGCCAGCAGTGCTCGACAGGGAAACTATGGCTACACCTTC.